The 13 T cell receptor beta chains given below trace back to one sample, sequenced in a study of cytomegalovirus exposure and HLA in healthy donors. PCR amplification relied on 60 Vbeta primers (plus 13 Jbeta primers). Sequencing was performed with immunoSEQ multiplex PCR; in TCRdb, only in-frame clones are kept and a portion is missing. This repertoire shows 100,000 to 150,000 clones, less than 80% found once; its top ten account for approximately 4.2%. The sample comprised PBMCs. The receptors derive from a man aged 50 or older in good health and CMV-seropositive.

This rearrangement joins TRBV10-2 to TRBJ2-1; 9 positions agree with TRBD1. Germline assignment: CDR1 WSHSY and CDR2 SAAADI. V lost 5 bases and J lost 2; bases outside the gene matches: 4. This CDR3 spans 15 amino acids. CDR3 amino acids: CASSRGQGPYNEQFF. The CDR3 DNA reads as TGCGCCAGCAGTCGGGGACAGGGACCCTACAATGAGCAGTTCTTC.

This chain uses TRBV18 with TRBJ2-7, with TRBD2 matching 11 bases. The length of the CDR3 is 15 residues. V lost 6 bases and J lost 1; bases outside the gene matches: 5. Germline V CDR1 and CDR2: KGHSH, LQKENI. The DNA of the CDR3 is TGTGCCAGCTCGCCAACTAGCGGGGGTTCCTACGAGCAGTACTTC. Translation: CASSPTSGGSYEQYF. Together with reference TRBV18 and TRBJ2-7, the CDR3 gives the full variable domain: NAGVMQNPRHLVRRRGQEARLRCSPMKGHSHVYWYRQLPEEGLKFMVYLQKENIIDESGMPKERFSAEFPKEGPSILRIQQVVRGDSAAYFCASSPTSGGSYEQYFGPGTRLTVT.

This clone came up many times. V usage is TRBV11-2 and J usage is TRBJ1-2; unclear D gene. The germline V gene has CDR1 SGHAT and CDR2 FQNNGV. CDR3 size: 13 residues. V lost 2 bases to trimming and J lost 5 bases, with 9 bases between them. The CDR3 protein is CASSLSGGYGYTF. The CDR3 nucleotides read TGTGCCAGCAGCTTATCAGGAGGTTATGGCTACACCTTC.

On this clone itself: Other DNA sequences within the sample encode an identical CDR3. V usage is TRBV6-6 and J usage is TRBJ1-5; 7 positions agree with TRBD1. The CDR3 contains 15 residues. V shed 6 bases, J shed 0 bases, and the junction held 5 bases outside the gene matches. Per the germline V gene, CDR1 is MNHNY and CDR2 is SVGAGI (reference sequence). The CDR3 here is CASSNRQGSNQPQHF. CDR3 DNA sequence: TGTGCCAGCAGCAACAGACAGGGTAGCAATCAGCCCCAGCATTTT.

Of note for this clone: The junction does not match germline at one end; this may be a read error. The rearrangement links TRBV5-6 to TRBJ1-4, with TRBD1 matching over 10 bases. CDR3 size: 13 residues. Germline values: CDR1 SGHDT, CDR2 YYEEEE. This CDR3 is CASSLGLGQGTLF. The CDR3 DNA is TGTGCCAGCAGCTTGGGGCTGGGACAGGGGACGCTTTTT.

CDR3 sequence: CASSRGQGGAWEQYF. The CDR3 nucleotides are TGTGCCAGCAGTCGGGGACAGGGGGGAGCCTGGGAGCAGTACTTC. The genes are TRBV5-8 and TRBJ2-7; 11 bases fit TRBD1. V was clipped by 5 bases and J by 7 bases; unmatched bases: 11. The CDR3 spans 15 residues. Germline V gene lookup returns CDR1 SGHTS and CDR2 YDEGEE.

The chain recombines TRBV11-2 with TRBJ2-1; TRBD1 agrees at 7 bases. The CDR3 consists of 14 residues. J was trimmed by 6 bases and V by 4 bases; bases with no gene match: 6. Looked up from germline, CDR1 is SGHAT and CDR2 is FQNNGV. The CDR3 DNA follows: TGTGCCAGCAGCTCCGGACAGGCACCCAATGAGCAGTTCTTC. It is translated as CASSSGQAPNEQFF.

This clone was seen just once. Written as DNA, the CDR3 is TGTGCCAGCAGAAGGCTAGCCCTGGGCACCGGGGAGCTGTTTTTT. Its translation: CASRRLALGTGELFF. The chain links TRBV11-3 to TRBJ2-2; D possibly corresponds to TRBD2 (5 bases). With 6 bases removed from V and 4 bases from J, the gap between germline ends came to 15 bases. This CDR3 comprises 15 residues. Looked up from germline, CDR1 is SGHNT and CDR2 is YENEEA. The full variable domain, in which reference TRBV11-3 and TRBJ2-2 provide the parts outside the CDR3, is EAGVVQSPRYKIIEKKQPVAFWCNPISGHNTLYWYLQNLGQGPELLIRYENEEAVDDSQLPKDRFSAERLKGVDSTLKIQPAELGDSAVYLCASRRLALGTGELFFGEGSRLTVL.

The rearrangement joins TRBV18 to TRBJ1-1; possible D gene TRBD1, 6 bases. The germline V gene has CDR1 KGHSH and CDR2 LQKENI. The CDR3 length is 15 residues. V gave up 3 bases and J gave up 2 bases, with 13 bases separating them. The CDR3 here is CASSPSRDINTEAFF. CDR3 in DNA: TGTGCCAGCTCACCTTCCCGGGACATTAACACTGAAGCTTTCTTT.

The table lists this clone with a few counts. The rearrangement uses TRBV5-1 and TRBJ1-1; D may be TRBD1 (6 bases). The CDR3 runs 13 residues. Germline values: CDR1 SGHRS, CDR2 YFSETQ. V lost 2 bases to trimming and J lost 4 bases, with 9 bases between them. The CDR3 loop reads CASSLTGITEAFF. The CDR3 coding sequence is TGCGCCAGCAGCTTAACAGGGATCACTGAAGCTTTCTTT.

The chain is built from TRBV7-2 and TRBJ2-1, with D perhaps TRBD2 (7 bases). Deletions cut 3 bases from V and 6 bases from J, with 15 bases between. Germline V CDR1 and CDR2: SGHTA, FQGNSA. CDR3 length: 15 residues. This CDR3 is CASSFVGGGSNEQFF. The CDR3 DNA reads TGTGCCAGCAGCTTTGTGGGAGGGGGATCCAATGAGCAGTTCTTC.

The chain links TRBV5-1 to TRBJ2-4; possibly TRBD2 for D (6 bases). Germline loops: CDR1 SGHRS, CDR2 YFSETQ. The CDR3 has 19 amino acids. V shed 0 bases and J shed 0 bases, with 19 bases lying between them. The CDR3 reads CASSLAGGSVSSAKNIQYF. DNA for the CDR3: TGCGCCAGCAGCTTGGCCGGAGGGTCCGTTTCGTCAGCCAAAAACATTCAGTACTTC.

This clone turned up a few times. CDR3 in amino acids: CASSSSLGTHRETQYF. Here the CDR3 DNA reads TGTGCCAGCAGTTCATCCCTCGGGACTCATAGGGAGACCCAGTACTTC. The rearrangement uses TRBV27 and TRBJ2-5; a weak D match, TRBD2 (6 bases). Deletions cut 4 bases from V and 5 bases from J, with 20 bases between. This CDR3 comprises 16 residues. CDR1 and CDR2 (germline): MNHEY, SMNVEV (reference sequence).